This is a list of T cell receptor beta chains from one sample in a study of cytomegalovirus exposure and HLA in healthy donors. Assay: immunoSEQ multiplex PCR; the TCRdb copy retains only in-frame clones and omits some. The sample records under 200,000 clones, around 74% being singletons. Source material: PBMCs. The receptors shown here come from a female donor in good health and CMV-seronegative. The conserved cysteine and the conserved F or W are not part of the CDR3 here.

v_call cdr3_aa
TRBV28 ASSSREGASNEKLF
TRBV28 ASSSTGTGREKLF
TRBV27 ASSCSLILDYEQY
TRBV5-1 ASSRQAGGGETQY
TRBV28 ASSLGQGGYGYT
TRBV14 ASSQWTGDQETQY
TRBV27 ASSLRQGNQPQH
TRBV10-3 AISAASGGARDEQF
TRBV30 AWNEAGVTNEKLF
TRBV2 ASRASESSYNEQF
TRBV11-3 ASSLTRGTGELF
TRBV4-3 ASSPPWAERYNEQF
TRBV4-1 ASSQDRRGAITDTQY
TRBV9 ASSVSVNSGNTIY
TRBV7-9 ASSWQGNTEAF
TRBV5-1 ASSLELAGMKTQY
TRBV7-8 ASSNDRVNNQPQH
TRBV6-5 ASSYGGATNEKLF
TRBV28 ASSTSGGRLRQPQH
TRBV4-3 ASSQARDTGYGYT
TRBV30 AWSGSGGETGSQDTQY
TRBV28 ASSYPGQGALGYT
TRBV30 AWRKGDLFYGYT
TRBV5-8 ASSETGYEQY
TRBV10-3 ATSPGQPNSPLH
TRBV6-1 ASSDYRGNTEAF
TRBV28 ASMGGSLNTEAF
TRBV5-5 ASSLEGAQRAGNTIY
TRBV28 ASSSSPSGNTEAF
TRBV25-1 ASSDPSGGKYEQY
TRBV28 ASSPQGFGETQY
TRBV27 ASSRVESSYNEQF
TRBV29-1 SVETGGANYGYT
TRBV2 ASSGTMRETQY
TRBV28 ASSFGGVRGNTIY
TRBV5-4 ASSLLASTYEQY
TRBV5-1 ASSLTGLAGVVEQF
TRBV6-6 ASSGTRGTTDEQF
TRBV2 ASSDDSLYNQPQH
TRBV11-1 ASSFSNTGELF
TRBV10-1 ASSEVETYEQY
TRBV29-1 SAGTFGELF
TRBV29-1 SVEEGGQGYGYT
TRBV28 ASRPGLAGKYEQY
TRBV30 ASISGVYEQY
TRBV7-3 ASRRENSPLH